The rows below give T cell receptor beta chains drawn from one sample of a study of radiotherapy plus CTLA-4 blockade in lung cancer. This table comes from immunoSEQ multiplex PCR, and its TCRdb copy is limited to in-frame clones, with some not included. The data show 89,000 or so clones, 80% to 85% seen once. The sequencing here drew on peripheral blood, taken from a patient treated with radiotherapy plus ipilimumab. These receptor sequences come from a human donor with non-small cell lung cancer who had a partial response to radiotherapy plus ipilimumab. CDR3s include the opening cysteine and the closing phenylalanine or tryptophan. The order of the fields is D gene, clone size, V gene, J gene, CDR3 protein. The D gene is left open where the match is weak. Clone size is given for some rows only: seen once, a few or many times, or a class if the clone is expanded.

d_call: TRBD1; clone_size: -; v_call: TRBV19; j_call: TRBJ1-1; cdr3_aa: CASSSRQGTEAFF
d_call: TRBD2; clone_size: -; v_call: TRBV7-2; j_call: TRBJ2-2; cdr3_aa: CASSRTSGFPNTGELFF
d_call: -; clone_size: -; v_call: TRBV13; j_call: TRBJ2-7; cdr3_aa: CASSLSYEQYF
d_call: -; clone_size: -; v_call: TRBV7-3; j_call: TRBJ1-3; cdr3_aa: CASSLTRREPGNTIYF
d_call: TRBD2; clone_size: -; v_call: TRBV4-1; j_call: TRBJ2-3; cdr3_aa: CASSQDPGTSRRTDTQYF
d_call: TRBD1; clone_size: once; v_call: TRBV7-9; j_call: TRBJ1-5; cdr3_aa: CASSRDRGLNQPQHF
d_call: TRBD2; clone_size: -; v_call: TRBV28; j_call: TRBJ2-5; cdr3_aa: CASSLILDGTSGFKETQYF
d_call: -; clone_size: -; v_call: TRBV7-2; j_call: TRBJ2-2; cdr3_aa: CASSLVGIHTGELFF
d_call: -; clone_size: -; v_call: TRBV5-1; j_call: TRBJ1-1; cdr3_aa: CASSLYSSMNTEAFF
d_call: TRBD1; clone_size: once; v_call: TRBV18; j_call: TRBJ1-5; cdr3_aa: CASSPDRGASQPQHF
d_call: -; clone_size: once; v_call: TRBV4-1; j_call: TRBJ1-5; cdr3_aa: CASSQEWEGGRGNQPQHF
d_call: -; clone_size: -; v_call: TRBV20-1; j_call: TRBJ2-7; cdr3_aa: CSGQGTYEQYF
d_call: TRBD1; clone_size: -; v_call: TRBV19; j_call: TRBJ1-2; cdr3_aa: CASSIMRQGNYGYTF
d_call: -; clone_size: -; v_call: TRBV5-8; j_call: TRBJ1-5; cdr3_aa: CASSLAGKGNQPQHF
d_call: -; clone_size: -; v_call: TRBV7-9; j_call: TRBJ2-7; cdr3_aa: CASSALPAGQDEQYF
d_call: TRBD2; clone_size: -; v_call: TRBV28; j_call: TRBJ2-1; cdr3_aa: CASSLSAGGSYNEQFF
d_call: -; clone_size: -; v_call: TRBV5-1; j_call: TRBJ2-5; cdr3_aa: CASSGGTSQETQYF
d_call: -; clone_size: -; v_call: TRBV6-1; j_call: TRBJ1-2; cdr3_aa: CASSEEGLGGHTF
d_call: -; clone_size: -; v_call: TRBV7-9; j_call: TRBJ1-3; cdr3_aa: CASSPWTELSGNTIYF
d_call: TRBD2; clone_size: -; v_call: TRBV7-3; j_call: TRBJ2-5; cdr3_aa: CASSLRGGANQETQYF
d_call: -; clone_size: -; v_call: TRBV2; j_call: TRBJ1-4; cdr3_aa: CASSEAGGYNKLFF
d_call: -; clone_size: -; v_call: TRBV21-1; j_call: TRBJ1-5; cdr3_aa: CASSKDVGQGPSSTQHF
d_call: TRBD1; clone_size: once; v_call: TRBV28; j_call: TRBJ2-7; cdr3_aa: CASNPSPDRAGWEQYF
d_call: TRBD1; clone_size: few; v_call: TRBV4-1; j_call: TRBJ2-6; cdr3_aa: CASSQESQGATGANVLTF